What follows are 20 T cell receptor beta chains derived from one specimen sequenced in a study of blood T cell repertoires in COVID-19. Sequencing used immunoSEQ multiplex PCR; TCRdb keeps in-frame clones, though not all of them. The table lists about 250,000 clones, roughly 81% of them singletons. The sequencing input was peripheral blood. The receptors shown here come from a man between 45 and 60 years old with acute or convalescent COVID-19.

This chain connects TRBV14 to TRBJ2-3, with D unclear. The CDR3 is 12 amino acids. The V end lost 6 bases, the J end lost 5 bases, and 9 bases lay between the germline ends. CDR1 is SGHDN, CDR2 FVKESK, per germline. The CDR3 DNA reads TGTGCCAGCAGTAGTGATCGAGATACGCAGTATTTT. Protein sequence: CASSSDRDTQYF.

The CDR3, as DNA: TGTGCCACCAGCAGAGATGTCCAGGTTGGCTACACCTTC. Translated: CATSRDVQVGYTF. The J gene is TRBJ1-2, the V gene TRBV15; no clear D. The CDR3 is 13 residues long. Trimming removed 0 bases at V and 7 bases at J, with 9 bases between. Germline lookup yields CDR1 LNHNV and CDR2 YYDKDF (reference sequence). Variable domain in full (rest from reference TRBV15 and TRBJ1-2): DAMVIQNPRYQVTQFGKPVTLSCSQTLNHNVMYWYQQKSSQAPKLLFHYYDKDFNNEADTPDNFQSRRPNTSFCFLDIRSPGLGDTAMYLCATSRDVQVGYTFGSGTRLTVV.

This clone came up once. This chain joins TRBV25-1 and TRBJ2-7; 8 bases align to TRBD1. The CDR3 is 15 residues long. Germline values: CDR1 MGHDK, CDR2 SYGVNS. Germline trimming cut 3 bases from V and 5 bases from J; bases unmatched to any gene: 9. The CDR3, as DNA: TGTGCCAGCAGTGACTGGACAGGGAGGCAGCACGAGCAGTACTTC. It codes for CASSDWTGRQHEQYF.

The chain uses TRBV18 and TRBJ2-5, with 9 nucleotides matching TRBD1. J lost 5 bases, V lost 0 bases, and 4 bases had no gene match. Germline CDR1 and CDR2: KGHSH and LQKENI. This CDR3 contains 15 residues. The CDR3 sequence is CASSPPGTGIETQYF. The CDR3 bases are TGTGCCAGCTCACCACCCGGGACAGGGATTGAGACCCAGTACTTC.

This chain joins TRBV10-3 and TRBJ2-3, with 7 bases fitting TRBD1. V shed 10 bases and J 3 bases; nucleotides not matched to a gene: 10. Germline lookup yields CDR1 ENHRY and CDR2 SYGVKD. CDR3 length: 14 amino acids. CDR3 region: CATQDRLVTDTQYF. In nucleotides, the CDR3 is TGTGCCACCCAGGACAGGTTGGTAACAGATACGCAGTATTTT.

The genes are TRBV5-1 and TRBJ1-6, with TRBD1 identical over 8 bases. The CDR3 covers 15 residues. Trimming took 3 bases from V and 10 from J; bases not matched to a gene: 9. Germline V gene lookup returns CDR1 SGHRS and CDR2 YFSETQ. CDR3 amino acids: CASSSLGQGGSPLHF. For the CDR3, the DNA is TGCGCCAGCAGCTCCCTAGGACAGGGAGGATCACCCCTCCACTTT.

V usage is TRBV2 and J usage is TRBJ2-7, with TRBD2 as a possible D gene (6 bases). The CDR3 runs to 16 residues. The germline V and J ends were trimmed by 4 bases and 7 bases, with 23 bases remaining between them. Germline values: CDR1 SNHLY, CDR2 FYNNEI. The CDR3 here is CASSVGGGSDGGEQYF. CDR3 nucleotides: TGTGCCAGCAGTGTCGGAGGAGGGTCCGACGGTGGGGAGCAGTACTTC.

This clone has a single count. V gene TRBV18 combines with J gene TRBJ1-4; D remains ambiguous. The V end lost 6 bases, the J end lost 3 bases, and 11 bases lay between the germline ends. This CDR3 spans 14 amino acids. The germline gives CDR1 KGHSH, CDR2 LQKENI. CDR3 sequence (DNA): TGTGCCAGCTCGGCAACCGGGGCTAATGAAAAACTGTTTTTT. Translating it yields CASSATGANEKLFF.

The chain couples TRBV5-4 to TRBJ2-1, with a tentative D call TRBD2 (6 bases). V lost 4 bases, J lost 5 bases, and 13 bases lay in between. Germline-derived CDR1 and CDR2 are SGHNT and YYREEE (reference sequence). The CDR3 is 14 amino acids. This chain's CDR3 is CASSIGLNDNEQFF. CDR3 DNA: TGTGCCAGCAGCATAGGACTAAACGACAATGAGCAGTTCTTC.

This clone has a handful of counts. The chain is built from TRBV11-2 and TRBJ2-1, with 8 bases lining up with TRBD1. V was pared by 7 bases and J by 5 bases, with 10 bases of the junction left unmatched. Germline CDR1 SGHAT, CDR2 FQNNGV. The CDR3 covers 15 residues. The CDR3 here is CASTLGQGIHNEQFF. The CDR3 DNA reads TGTGCCAGCACCCTCGGACAGGGAATCCACAATGAGCAGTTCTTC.

This clone has more than one count but fewer than ten. The genes are TRBV4-1 and TRBJ1-4, with a tentative D call TRBD1 (6 bases). Trimming took 4 bases from V and 6 from J, leaving 15 bases between them. CDR3 length equals 15 residues. In germline, CDR1 is MGHRA, CDR2 YSYEKL. CDR3 in amino acids: CASSPQGKADEKLFF. The CDR3 nucleotides read TGCGCCAGCAGCCCCCAGGGGAAGGCGGATGAAAAACTGTTTTTT.

The chain combines TRBV5-1 with TRBJ2-1; 10 positions agree with TRBD1. CDR1 and CDR2 (germline): SGHRS, YFSETQ. V lost 9 bases to trimming and J lost 4 bases; unmatched junction nucleotides: 7. The CDR3 sequence is 14 residues long. CDR3 nucleotides: TGCGCCACCCGACAGGGGGCCTTTTACAATGAGCAGTTCTTC. It specifies CATRQGAFYNEQFF.

CDR3 residues: CASSPGRGFDYGYTF. Written as DNA, the CDR3 is TGTGCCAGCTCACCAGGCAGGGGATTCGACTATGGCTACACCTTC. This chain uses TRBV18 with TRBJ1-2; TRBD1 is a possible D gene (6 bases). V lost 2 bases to trimming and J lost 3 bases, with 13 bases between them. CDR1 and CDR2 from the germline V gene are KGHSH and LQKENI. The CDR3 is 15 residues long. The whole variable domain, remainder taken from reference TRBV18 and TRBJ1-2, is NAGVMQNPRHLVRRRGQEARLRCSPMKGHSHVYWYRQLPEEGLKFMVYLQKENIIDESGMPKERFSAEFPKEGPSILRIQQVVRGDSAAYFCASSPGRGFDYGYTFGSGTRLTVV.

The chain combines TRBV4-2 with TRBJ2-3, with 11 bases lining up with TRBD2. The CDR3 covers 16 residues. J lost 5 bases, V lost 2 bases, and 6 bases had no gene match. Germline CDR1 reads LGHNA; CDR2 reads YNFKEQ. In nucleotides, the CDR3 is TGTGCCAGCAGCCAATTACTAGCGGGAGTGATAGATACGCAGTATTTT. Its translation: CASSQLLAGVIDTQYF.

The rearrangement joins TRBV11-3 to TRBJ2-5, with 11 positions matching TRBD2. The trim removed 3 bases at V and 3 bases at J, leaving 3 bases unmatched. Germline CDR1 reads SGHNT; CDR2 reads YENEEA. The CDR3 runs 15 residues. The CDR3 sequence: CASSLGTSGEETQYF. CDR3 coding DNA: TGTGCCAGCAGCTTGGGGACTAGCGGCGAAGAGACCCAGTACTTC.

This chain uses TRBV9 with TRBJ2-7, with 12 bases lining up with TRBD2. V lost 4 bases and J lost 5; bases outside the gene matches: 7. The V gene's germline CDR1 is SGDLS and CDR2 YYNGEE. This CDR3 comprises 15 residues. CDR3 in amino acids: CASSPSTSGSHEQYF. CDR3 in DNA: TGTGCCAGCAGCCCGTCGACTAGCGGGAGCCACGAGCAGTACTTC.

V and J are TRBV6-5 and TRBJ2-7, with D possibly TRBD1 on 6 matching bases. CDR3 size: 16 residues. V lost 1 base and J 8 bases, leaving 21 bases between the germline ends. The germline V gene has CDR1 MNHEY and CDR2 SVGAGI. CDR3 amino acids: CASSYWMTGPGMKQYF. In DNA form, the CDR3 reads TGTGCCAGCAGTTACTGGATGACAGGTCCAGGGATGAAGCAGTACTTC.

V is TRBV25-1 and J is TRBJ2-5; 7 bases match TRBD2. The trim removed 2 bases at V and 5 bases at J, leaving 8 bases unmatched. This CDR3 is 15 amino acids long. The germline V gene encodes CDR1 MGHDK and CDR2 SYGVNS. The chain's CDR3 is CASSEGNWGGETQYF. The CDR3 nucleotides read TGTGCCAGCAGTGAAGGGAATTGGGGGGGGGAGACCCAGTACTTC.

The J gene is TRBJ2-7, the V gene TRBV5-1; the match to TRBD2 covers 7 bases. Germline V lookup: CDR1 SGHRS, CDR2 YFSETQ. V trimming: 0 bases; J trimming: 6 bases; junction bases outside the gene matches: 6. This CDR3 has 14 residues. The CDR3 DNA is TGCGCCAGCAGCTTGGCCGCGGGAGAATCCGAGCAGTACTTC. The encoded protein is CASSLAAGESEQYF.

This clone was observed a few times. V gene TRBV19 combines with J gene TRBJ2-7; 7 nucleotides align to TRBD1. The germline V gene encodes CDR1 LNHDA and CDR2 SQIVND (reference sequence). Trimming removed 5 bases from V and 5 bases from J; junction bases left unmatched: 6. This CDR3 contains 13 residues. The CDR3 protein is CASSPLTGDEQYF. DNA of the CDR3: TGTGCCAGTAGTCCATTAACAGGGGACGAGCAGTACTTC.